Below are 25 T cell receptor beta chains sequenced from a single sample in a study of cytomegalovirus exposure and HLA in healthy donors. Clones were sequenced by immunoSEQ multiplex PCR, and TCRdb holds only the in-frame ones, with some missing. Here the sample spans 120,000 to 150,000 clones, around 88% being singletons. The specimen was PBMCs. The receptors shown here come from a woman aged 18 to 35 in good health and CMV-seropositive.

This rearrangement joins TRBV7-2 to TRBJ1-1; possible D gene TRBD1, 5 bases. V dropped 5 bases and J dropped 8 bases, with 18 bases sitting between them. Per germline, CDR1 SGHTA and CDR2 FQGNSA. The CDR3 extends over 14 amino acids. CDR3 coding DNA: TGTGCCAGCAGCGTCCAGCGGGGCTCAGGGGAAGCTTTCTTT. Translation: CASSVQRGSGEAFF.

The rearrangement uses TRBV28 and TRBJ1-2; 9 nucleotides line up with TRBD1. V lost 7 bases, J lost 3 bases, and 9 bases stayed unmatched. CDR1 MDHEN and CDR2 SYDVKM come from the germline V gene. The length of the CDR3 is 15 residues. The CDR3 DNA reads as TGTGCCAGCACCCTCGGGGGACAGGGTCACTATGGCTACACCTTC. Translated, it gives CASTLGGQGHYGYTF.

The gene calls are TRBV5-6 and TRBJ2-7, with no clear D. Germline V CDR1 and CDR2: SGHDT, YYEEEE. This CDR3 comprises 12 residues. V was clipped by 0 bases and J by 3 bases, with 4 bases between them. CDR3 nucleotides: TGTGCCAGCAGCTTGGCGAGCTACGAGCAGTACTTC. Its protein product is CASSLASYEQYF.

The rearrangement joins TRBV4-1 to TRBJ1-4; D unresolved. Germline loops: CDR1 MGHRA, CDR2 YSYEKL. The CDR3 loop spans 17 amino acids. The V end was cut by 3 bases, the J end by 7 bases, with 21 bases between. CDR3 nucleotides: TGCGCCAGCAGCCAGATACTTCAGCGACGAGACGCTGAAAAACTGTTTTTT. As protein: CASSQILQRRDAEKLFF.

The V and J genes are TRBV27 and TRBJ2-7, with a possible D match to TRBD1 (6 bases). The CDR3 has 14 amino acids. Trimming left V 4 bases short and J 0 bases short, with 10 bases between. The V gene's germline CDR1 is MNHEY and CDR2 SMNVEV (reference sequence). Here the CDR3 reads CASSYGRGSYEQYF. The CDR3 DNA reads as TGTGCCAGCAGTTACGGCAGGGGCTCCTACGAGCAGTACTTC.

The V and J genes are TRBV28 and TRBJ2-7, with D possibly matching TRBD1 (6 bases). CDR3 length: 15 amino acids. V lost 4 bases and J 2 bases, leaving 15 bases between the germline ends. Germline V gene sequence: CDR1 MDHEN, CDR2 SYDVKM. CDR3 loop: CASSSSQGLTYEQYF. DNA for the CDR3: TGTGCCAGCAGTTCCAGCCAGGGGCTAACCTACGAGCAGTACTTC.

The J gene is TRBJ1-2, the V gene TRBV28; TRBD1 matches at 8 bases. The germline V gene has CDR1 MDHEN and CDR2 SYDVKM. This CDR3 region has 14 residues. The V segment lost 3 bases and the J segment 4 bases; nucleotides outside the gene matches: 4. CDR3 residues: CASSFPDRGYGYTF. CDR3 sequence (DNA): TGTGCCAGCAGTTTCCCCGACAGGGGCTATGGCTACACCTTC.

The J gene is TRBJ2-7, the V gene TRBV5-1; 7 bases map to TRBD1. V gave up 3 bases and J gave up 3 bases; unmatched junction bases: 9. The CDR3 length is 15 residues. CDR1 is SGHRS, CDR2 YFSETQ, per germline. CDR3 coding DNA: TGCGCCAGCAGCTCTGGGACAGTTCAAGTCTACGAGCAGTACTTC. Its protein product is CASSSGTVQVYEQYF.

The V gene is TRBV28, the J gene TRBJ2-7; 9 positions agree with TRBD2. V was pared by 1 base and J by 6 bases, with 10 bases of the junction left unmatched. Per germline, CDR1 MDHEN and CDR2 SYDVKM. The CDR3 is 16 residues long. CDR3 in amino acids: CASSLLRGGGRAEQYF. CDR3 in DNA: TGTGCCAGCAGTTTATTAAGAGGAGGCGGGAGGGCCGAGCAGTACTTC.

This clone was recorded only once. This chain connects TRBV6-5 to TRBJ1-1, with a weak D call TRBD1 (6 bases). The ends were cut back, 3 bases at V and 1 base at J, with 9 bases in the middle. Germline V gene sequence: CDR1 MNHEY, CDR2 SVGAGI. The CDR3 is 14 residues long. CDR3 protein: CASSYTGWNTEAFF. The CDR3 nucleotides are TGTGCCAGCAGTTATACAGGGTGGAACACTGAAGCTTTCTTT.

J is TRBJ1-1 and V is TRBV7-9; no clear D. From germline, CDR1 is SEHNR and CDR2 FQNEAQ (reference sequence). The germline V and J ends were trimmed by 1 base and 4 bases, with 13 bases remaining between them. The CDR3 sequence is 15 residues long. This CDR3 is CASSLGTKRSTEAFF. The CDR3 DNA follows: TGTGCCAGCAGCTTAGGGACTAAGAGGAGCACTGAAGCTTTCTTT.

In its sample, this clone was seen a few times. The chain uses TRBV7-9 and TRBJ1-2; D not certain. CDR1 SEHNR and CDR2 FQNEAQ come from the germline V gene (reference sequence). The CDR3 runs to 13 residues. Trimming removed 1 base from V and 3 bases from J, with 6 bases in between. The CDR3 loop reads CASSLVTDYGYTF. For the CDR3, the DNA is TGTGCCAGCAGCTTAGTTACAGACTATGGCTACACCTTC.

The chain couples TRBV5-1 to TRBJ2-5, with D maybe TRBD1 (5 bases). V gave up 1 base and J gave up 4 bases, with 17 bases separating them. CDR3 length equals 16 residues. CDR1 is SGHRS, CDR2 YFSETQ, per germline. CDR3 in DNA: TGCGCCAGCAGCTTGAGTTCTAGGGCAGGGCTAGAGACCCAGTACTTC. Its translation: CASSLSSRAGLETQYF. Complete variable domain (other parts from reference TRBV5-1 and TRBJ2-5): KAGVTQTPRYLIKTRGQQVTLSCSPISGHRSVSWYQQTPGQGLQFLFEYFSETQRNKGNFPGRFSGRQFSNSRSEMNVSTLELGDSALYLCASSLSSRAGLETQYFGPGTRLLVL.

The chain couples TRBV15 to TRBJ1-5; D is uncertain. Germline V gene lookup returns CDR1 LNHNV and CDR2 YYDKDF (reference sequence). There are 15 residues in the CDR3. Trimming removed 0 bases at V and 3 bases at J, with 9 bases between. The CDR3 loop is CATSRDPGYNQPQHF. The CDR3 DNA reads TGTGCCACCAGCAGAGATCCCGGGTACAATCAGCCCCAGCATTTT.

This sequence joins TRBV18 and TRBJ2-5; TRBD1 agrees at 9 bases. The ends lost 3 bases at V and 5 bases at J; junction bases unmatched: 7. The CDR3 loop spans 15 amino acids. Germline CDR1 and CDR2: KGHSH and LQKENI. The CDR3 reads CASSPRGQGDETQYF. As DNA, the CDR3 is TGTGCCAGCTCACCCAGGGGACAGGGTGATGAGACCCAGTACTTC.

This chain uses TRBV4-2 with TRBJ2-3, with D possibly matching TRBD2 (6 bases). This CDR3 is 18 amino acids long. With 0 bases removed from V and 2 bases from J, the gap between germline ends came to 18 bases. CDR1 and CDR2 from the germline V gene are LGHNA and YNFKEQ. The CDR3 coding sequence is TGTGCCAGCAGCCAAGATCGAGGGAGTGCGGGGTTCACAGATACGCAGTATTTT. This codes for CASSQDRGSAGFTDTQYF.

V and J are TRBV28 and TRBJ2-7; D is unclear. CDR1 is MDHEN, CDR2 SYDVKM, per germline. The CDR3 consists of 13 residues. V was clipped by 6 bases and J by 5 bases, with 14 bases between them. In DNA, the CDR3 is TGTGCCAGCAGGGCCCCTAGTCGGCACGAGCAGTACTTC. It encodes CASRAPSRHEQYF.

The V gene is TRBV29-1, the J gene TRBJ2-5; TRBD2 aligns across 12 bases. The CDR3 is 13 amino acids. The V gene end was trimmed by 7 bases and the J gene end by 8 bases; junction bases not matched to a gene: 8. From germline, CDR1 is SQVTM and CDR2 ANQGSEA. Here the CDR3 DNA reads TGCAGCGGGGAGGGACTAGCGGGCCTCACCCAGTACTTC. Protein: CSGEGLAGLTQYF. Filled out from reference TRBV29-1 and TRBJ2-5, the complete variable domain reads SAVISQKPSRDICQRGTSLTIQCQVDSQVTMMFWYRQQPGQSLTLIATANQGSEATYESGFVIDKFPISRPNLTFSTLTVSNMSPEDSSIYLCSGEGLAGLTQYFGPGTRLLVL.

This clone was recorded once. This chain joins TRBV28 and TRBJ1-5, with D unresolved. Germline CDR1 reads MDHEN; CDR2 reads SYDVKM. The ends were cut back, 10 bases at V and 4 bases at J, with 14 bases in the middle. There are 13 residues in the CDR3. CDR3 DNA: TGTGCCAACTCGGTTTCGAGTAATCAGCCCCAGCATTTT. Protein product: CANSVSSNQPQHF.

The chain has TRBV9 and TRBJ2-2; 8 positions agree with TRBD2. The J segment lost 5 bases and the V segment lost 0 bases, leaving 3 bases of the junction unmatched. Germline values: CDR1 SGDLS, CDR2 YYNGEE. The CDR3 runs 15 residues. The CDR3 sequence is CASSVAREGTGELFF. Written as DNA, the CDR3 is TGTGCCAGCAGCGTAGCTCGGGAGGGAACCGGGGAGCTGTTTTTT.

V and J are TRBV19 and TRBJ1-6, with TRBD1 matching over 11 bases. The CDR3 runs to 16 residues. Germline values: CDR1 LNHDA, CDR2 SQIVND (reference sequence). J gave up 12 bases and V 7 bases, and 14 bases lay outside the gene matches. CDR3 region: CASTLTSGTGGLPLHF. CDR3 nucleotides: TGTGCCAGTACCCTGACCTCCGGGACAGGGGGTTTACCCCTCCACTTT.

V and J are TRBV28 and TRBJ1-5; TRBD1 might be the D (6 bases). This CDR3 is 14 amino acids long. Trimming took 4 bases from V and 1 from J, leaving 8 bases between them. Germline V gene lookup returns CDR1 MDHEN and CDR2 SYDVKM. This chain's CDR3 is CASSSGQSNQPQHF. The CDR3 nucleotides read TGTGCCAGCAGTTCCGGACAGAGCAATCAGCCCCAGCATTTT.

This clone was observed once. This chain joins TRBV9 and TRBJ2-3; TRBD2 might be the D (6 bases). Germline assignment: CDR1 SGDLS and CDR2 YYNGEE. The V gene lost 7 bases and the J gene lost 2 bases, with 17 bases spanning the gap. The CDR3 has 15 residues. DNA of the CDR3: TGTGCCAGCTCTCGTACGGGGAGGACCACAGATACGCAGTATTTT. As protein: CASSRTGRTTDTQYF.

The chain uses TRBV9 and TRBJ2-5; 7 bases are shared with TRBD2. The CDR3 totals 15 residues. Per the germline V gene, CDR1 is SGDLS and CDR2 is YYNGEE. J lost 3 bases, V lost 0 bases, and 5 bases had no gene match. In DNA form, the CDR3 reads TGTGCCAGCAGCGTAGGGGGACTACGTAAAGAGACCCAGTACTTC. As protein: CASSVGGLRKETQYF. Full variable domain (missing parts from reference TRBV9 and TRBJ2-5): DSGVTQTPKHLITATGQRVTLRCSPRSGDLSVYWYQQSLDQGLQFLIQYYNGEERAKGNILERFSAQQFPDLHSELNLSSLELGDSALYFCASSVGGLRKETQYFGPGTRLLVL.

The V gene is TRBV13, the J gene TRBJ2-3; D is possibly TRBD2 (7 bases). V gave up 1 base and J gave up 2 bases, with 10 bases separating them. Germline CDR1 PRHDT, CDR2 FYEKMQ (reference sequence). This CDR3 is built from 15 residues. CDR3 bases: TGTGCCAGCAGCTTAGCGGGGGGCAACACAGATACGCAGTATTTT. Translating gives CASSLAGGNTDTQYF. Supplemented by reference TRBV13 and TRBJ2-3, the full variable domain reads AAGVIQSPRHLIKEKRETATLKCYPIPRHDTVYWYQQGPGQDPQFLISFYEKMQSDKGSIPDRFSAQQFSDYHSELNMSSLELGDSALYFCASSLAGGNTDTQYFGPGTRLTVL.